A selection of T cell receptor beta chains follows, all from one sample in a study of radiotherapy plus CTLA-4 blockade in lung cancer. Libraries were prepared by immunoSEQ multiplex PCR; TCRdb keeps only in-frame clonotypes and omits some of them. The top ten hold approximately 7% of the sample, which has 130,000 or so clones, 85% to 90% seen once. Sequencing was performed on peripheral blood, taken from a patient treated with radiotherapy plus ipilimumab. These receptors were taken from a human donor with non-small cell lung cancer that progressed on radiotherapy plus ipilimumab. The CDR3 runs from the conserved cysteine through the conserved F or W. D genes are given only for firm matches. Not every row has a clone size; where given, it reads once, few, many or a size class.

D gene	clone size	J gene	V gene	CDR3 DNA	CDR3 protein
NA	NA	TRBJ1-1	TRBV9	TGTGCCAGCAGCGTAGCTACCGGGAGCACTGAAGCTTTCTTT	CASSVATGSTEAFF
TRBD1	NA	TRBJ2-6	TRBV5-1	TGCGCCAGCAGCTTCGCCGGGACAGGGGTCTCCTCTGGGGCCAACGTCCTGACTTTC	CASSFAGTGVSSGANVLTF
TRBD2	NA	TRBJ2-7	TRBV19	TGTGCCAGTAGTGGGACTAGCGGGGCCTACGAGCAGTACTTC	CASSGTSGAYEQYF
TRBD1	NA	TRBJ2-2	TRBV9	TGTGCCAGCAGCCCCCCAGGGGGTACCGGGGAGCTGTTTTTT	CASSPPGGTGELFF
NA	NA	TRBJ1-1	TRBV9	TGTGCCAGCAGCGTAGGACCGTTACCGAACACTGAAGCTTTCTTT	CASSVGPLPNTEAFF
NA	NA	TRBJ2-5	TRBV15	TGTGCCACCAGCAGCTACCCACCCGGGCCTCAAGAGACCCAGTACTTC	CATSSYPPGPQETQYF
NA	NA	TRBJ2-1	TRBV19	TGTGCCAGTAGTATAGAGGGTTGGGTACTCTTC	CASSIEGWVLF
TRBD2	once	TRBJ2-7	TRBV27	TGTGCCAGCAGACCTAGCGGGAGCGGGTACGAGCAGTACTTC	CASRPSGSGYEQYF
TRBD2	NA	TRBJ2-1	TRBV2	TGTGCCAGCATAGAGAGGCGCGGGAGCGGTGAGCAGTTCTTC	CASIERRGSGEQFF
TRBD1	NA	TRBJ2-1	TRBV7-9	TGTGCCAGCAGCCCCCGGGGACAGGGGCTACCCTACAATGAGCAGTTCTTC	CASSPRGQGLPYNEQFF
NA	once	TRBJ1-1	TRBV5-4	TGTGCCAGCAGCTTGGAATTGGGGGTGAAGAACACTGAAGCTTTCTTT	CASSLELGVKNTEAFF
TRBD2	NA	TRBJ2-7	TRBV18	TGTGCCAGCTCACAGGGTCAAGGTAGCGGGATCTCCTACGAGCAGTACTTC	CASSQGQGSGISYEQYF
NA	NA	TRBJ2-1	TRBV2	TGTGCCAGCAGTTATTCGACTAGGGGTCGAGAGCAGTTCTTC	CASSYSTRGREQFF
NA	NA	TRBJ1-1	TRBV18	TGTGCCAGCTCACCAGGGAGCAACACTGAAGCTTTCTTT	CASSPGSNTEAFF
NA	NA	TRBJ1-1	TRBV6-5	TGTGCCAGCAGCCGCAAGACGGTGAACACTGAAGCTTTCTTT	CASSRKTVNTEAFF
NA	NA	TRBJ1-3	TRBV19	TGTGCCAGTAGTCCTAGCATCGTCTCTGGAAACACCATATATTTT	CASSPSIVSGNTIYF
NA	NA	TRBJ1-3	TRBV10-3	TGTGCCATCAGGACGGGACTGTCCTCTGGAAACACCATATATTTT	CAIRTGLSSGNTIYF
TRBD1	NA	TRBJ1-2	TRBV5-1	TGCGCCAGCAGCAGATGGTCAACAGGGGATGGCTACACCTTC	CASSRWSTGDGYTF
NA	once	TRBJ1-5	TRBV6-6	TGTGCCAGCAGTGATTACAACCAACCCCAGCATTTT	CASSDYNQPQHF
NA	NA	TRBJ2-3	TRBV4-1	TGCGCCAGCAGCCAAGTCTATGAGCGGCCCCACACAGATACGCAGTATTTT	CASSQVYERPHTDTQYF
NA	NA	TRBJ1-1	TRBV19	TGTGCCAGTAGTGGACGGATGAACACTGAAGCTTTCTTT	CASSGRMNTEAFF
NA	NA	TRBJ2-7	TRBV20-1	TGCAGTGCACCGGCACCCTACGAGCAGTACTTC	CSAPAPYEQYF
TRBD1	NA	TRBJ2-7	TRBV7-8	TGTGCCAGCAGCCCAACCCGGGACAGGGCGGACTACGAGCAGTACTTC	CASSPTRDRADYEQYF
NA	NA	TRBJ2-3	TRBV7-3	TGTGCCAGCAGCTCATCCGGGACCCTCACAGATACGCAGTATTTT	CASSSSGTLTDTQYF
TRBD1	once	TRBJ2-2	TRBV25-1	TGTGCCAGCAGGGTCTCAGGGGGCGTCGGGGAGCTGTTTTTT	CASRVSGGVGELFF
NA	NA	TRBJ1-1	TRBV6-6	TGTGCCAGCAGTTCTAATGGGCAAAGGAGCACTGAAGCTTTCTTT	CASSSNGQRSTEAFF
TRBD2	NA	TRBJ2-2	TRBV30	TGTGCCTGGAGTGTAATTCTAGCGGGACCCGGGGAGCTGTTTTTT	CAWSVILAGPGELFF
NA	NA	TRBJ2-5	TRBV9	TGTGCCAGCAGCGTAGTAGGGGAGAAGGAGACCCAGTACTTC	CASSVVGEKETQYF
TRBD1	NA	TRBJ1-1	TRBV19	TGTGCCAGTAGGTGGACCCGGACAGGTATGAACACTGAAGCTTTCTTT	CASRWTRTGMNTEAFF
TRBD1	NA	TRBJ2-5	TRBV18	TGTGCCAGCTCACCAATTCCAGGACAGGCCTACGAAGAGACCCAGTACTTC	CASSPIPGQAYEETQYF
TRBD1	NA	TRBJ1-2	TRBV19	TGTGCCACCTCGGACAGGAACTATGGCTACACCTTC	CATSDRNYGYTF
TRBD1	NA	TRBJ1-1	TRBV27	TGTGCCAGCAGGACCATACGGACAGGTTGGAGGAACACTGAAGCTTTCTTT	CASRTIRTGWRNTEAFF
NA	NA	TRBJ2-6	TRBV23-1	TGCGCCAGCAGCCAAGGACAGAATGTCTCTGGGGCCAACGTCCTGACTTTC	CASSQGQNVSGANVLTF
NA	NA	TRBJ2-3	TRBV11-1	TGTGCCAGCAGCTCTAGATCCTCCGGCCTACTCACAGATACGCAGTATTTT	CASSSRSSGLLTDTQYF
NA	NA	TRBJ2-1	TRBV9	TGTGCCAGCACCCCCGGGCCAGCAAATGAGCAGTTCTTC	CASTPGPANEQFF
NA	NA	TRBJ2-7	TRBV27	TGTGCCAGCAGCGACGGTAGCAGCTCCTACGAGCAGTACTTC	CASSDGSSSYEQYF
TRBD1	NA	TRBJ2-7	TRBV5-4	TGTGCCAGCAGCCGATCGGACAGGGATTACTACGAGCAGTACTTC	CASSRSDRDYYEQYF
NA	few	TRBJ1-3	TRBV19	TGTGCCAGTTGGACCGCCGGGATCTCTGGAAACACCATATATTTT	CASWTAGISGNTIYF
TRBD2	NA	TRBJ2-7	TRBV27	TGTGCCAGCAGTCCCTCGCGTGGGACTAGTGTCGAGCAGTACTTC	CASSPSRGTSVEQYF
NA	NA	TRBJ2-3	TRBV19	TGTGCCAGTAGTAATCGGGGATTGGGCACAGATACGCAGTATTTT	CASSNRGLGTDTQYF
TRBD1	NA	TRBJ1-5	TRBV7-8	TGTGCCAGCAGCGCCCTCTCTGGGACAGGTAGGAATCAGCCCCAGCATTTT	CASSALSGTGRNQPQHF
NA	NA	TRBJ2-7	TRBV20-1	TGCAGCGCCGGGGACTCCTACGAGCAGTACTTC	CSAGDSYEQYF
NA	NA	TRBJ2-1	TRBV5-1	TGCGCCAGCAGCTCCATGACTAGAGCTGAGCAGTTCTTC	CASSSMTRAEQFF
NA	NA	TRBJ2-5	TRBV18	TGTGCCAGCTCACCCCGACGAGGAGAGACCCAGTACTTC	CASSPRRGETQYF
TRBD2	NA	TRBJ2-1	TRBV5-1	TGCGCCAGCAGCTTGGGGGACTACCCCAATGAGCAGTTCTTC	CASSLGDYPNEQFF
NA	NA	TRBJ1-4	TRBV25-1	TGTGCCAGCAGTCCCCCAGGCGCCGGGCCTAGTAATGAAAAACTGTTTTTT	CASSPPGAGPSNEKLFF
NA	NA	TRBJ1-1	TRBV12-5	TGTGCTAGTGACTTGGCCCTCCTAGGCTCTGAAGCTTTCTTT	CASDLALLGSEAFF
TRBD2	NA	TRBJ2-1	TRBV7-9	TGTGCCAGCAGCTCAAGACTAGCGGGAGACTACAATGAGCAGTTCTTC	CASSSRLAGDYNEQFF
NA	NA	TRBJ2-7	TRBV5-1	TGCGCCAGCAGTCTCTCAGGACAAGGCTACGAGCAGTACTTC	CASSLSGQGYEQYF
NA	NA	TRBJ1-5	TRBV6-5	TGTGCCAGCAGTTACTCGAGAGCAATGCCCCAGCATTTT	CASSYSRAMPQHF
NA	NA	TRBJ2-4	TRBV11-1	TGTGCCAGCAGCTCACACGGGGAAGCCAAAAACATTCAGTACTTC	CASSSHGEAKNIQYF
TRBD1	NA	TRBJ2-1	TRBV4-1	TGCGCCAGCAGCTCGGGGACAGGGGGATTCGAGGAGCAGTTCTTC	CASSSGTGGFEEQFF
NA	NA	TRBJ2-7	TRBV6-5	TGTGCCACCAGGGACACCAAGTGGGGAACCTACGAGCAGTACTTC	CATRDTKWGTYEQYF